This T cell receptor (beta chain) was identified during a study of shared clonotypes between healthy human individuals (dated by TCRdb to 2018 to 2020). As for the study more broadly: A couple of women and a few men aged 18 to 49 years were included in the cohort. To estimate repertoire size and how much clonotype sharing occurs between individuals, the study deeply sequenced the blood TCR repertoires of five healthy adults. Different laboratories and diverse techniques were used to prepare libraries and sequence TCR repertoires, to increase sequencing depth and limit assay-specific biases. Each donor's leukapheresis produced roughly between roughly 0.85 and 10 billion PBMCs. For each donor, CD4 naive and CD4 memory were each run on three plates, CD8 naive on two plates, and CD8 memory on one plate.

TCR CDR3 regions were amplified from genomic DNA by multiplex PCR using the deep immunoSEQ assay. For each cell subset, the extracted genomic DNA was distributed evenly across all wells of several immunoSEQ 96-well plates, and each plate served as one replicate. For sorted subsets, approximately 190 ng of genomic DNA, equivalent to 25,000 to 30,000 T cell genomes, went into each replicate PCR. The purified libraries were quantified using a Qubit 3.0 fluorometer, sized with a Bioanalyzer 2100, and then quantified again using the KAPA Library Quantification kit. Every immunoSEQ 96-well plate was sequenced on a dedicated single-read 150-cycle Illumina NextSeq 550 flow cell. From the authors' description of their analysis: Because the immunoSEQ output included only junctional sequences and no quality scores, the filtering could not be the same as the filtering used for full-length reads. To assign V/J genes and CDR3, sequences were annotated using PyIR, a Python wrapper for IgBLAST v1.9, with IMGT germline references. Reads with weak V/J assignments (E-value above 1e-6), missing CDR3, stop codons, out-of-frame junctions, or ambiguous translated residues were removed. V3J clonotypes were defined by identical inferred V gene, J gene, and CDR3 amino acid sequence. The percentage overlap between two repertoires was calculated by dividing the number of shared unique clonotypes by the size of the smaller repertoire. RTK rarefaction, the Chao1 estimator, and Recon v2.1 estimates of unobserved clonotypes were used to assess repertoire richness. Generation probabilities were computed with OLGA for all TCRbeta clonotypes obtained by the gDNA method from four donors. The table comes from immuneACCESS by way of TCRdb, which keeps in-frame sequences with V and J called. Part of the clones is missing from these tables; in studies checked, under half for an unresolved V gene and the rest for unknown reasons. V and J calls and clone size are given by that table; D and trimming were obtained from the DNA. The sample yields under 2,500,000 clones; approximately 95% were counted once. Of the sample, over 0.1% falls within the top ten clones.

About this clone itself: Its antigen specificity is not known. Base qualities are not at hand, and no much larger clone is one base apart.

General findings and caveats noted by the study authors: The small number of donors limited the genetic and exposure-history diversity represented. Based on pairwise subsampling, the degree of clonotype sharing among donors was expected to be affected by sequencing depth. Sharing across a few donors was observed for approximately 5% of naive CD4, over 3% of naive CD8, about 2.5% of memory CD4, and 0.4% of memory CD8 clonotypes. Clonotypes shared by all four sorted-subset donors showed higher generation probabilities than non-shared clonotypes. Sampling was restricted to blood, and TCR repertoires in tissues likely differ from the TCR repertoires found in blood. Larger estimated clonotype richness was generally found for naive subsets than for memory subsets. Even with the large sequencing depth, rarefaction of the sorted-subset datasets indicated that sequencing was incomplete.

The donors were healthy, HIV-negative adults who had no recently reported acute infections or vaccinations. Every donor was a Caucasian adult living in Nashville, Tennessee, USA. CD4+ T cells were enriched by magnetic negative selection; naive cells were then positively selected on CD45RA, and the negative fraction formed the memory subset. Blood was collected by leukapheresis, and PBMCs were isolated by Ficoll-Histopaque density gradient centrifugation and then cryopreserved in liquid nitrogen vapor phase. Analytical flow cytometry was used to check the purity and quantity of every magnetically sorted T cell population. Genomic DNA was isolated from each sorted fraction and quantified by UV absorbance on a Nanodrop 2000c. This sequence originates from a man younger than 35 in good health. The material sequenced was naive CD4+ T cells sorted from blood. Interpreted using the paper, the cell subset or site label stands for: CD45RA+ positively selected.

CDR3 reads: CASSSSGLESNYGYTF. The nucleotide sequence reads TGTGCCAGCAGCTCGTCAGGGTTAGAATCTAACTATGGCTACACCTTC. The rearrangement joined TRBV5-4 to TRBJ1-2; TRBD1 might be the D gene, on 5 matching bases. The trim is 3 bases for V and 0 bases for J, with a gap of 15 bases between the germline ends. The germline V gene (reference sequence) provides CDR1 SGHNT and CDR2 YYREEE. Its CDR3 holds 16 amino acids, cysteine through phenylalanine. Left in the record is the CDR3 DNA by itself, 48 bases read in frame from the first base. The CDR3 plus the reference TRBV5-4 and TRBJ1-2 genes for the other parts give the full variable domain: ETGVTQSPTHLIKTRGQQVTLRCSSQSGHNTVSWYQQALGQGPQFIFQYYREEENGRGNFPPRFSGLQFPNYSSELNVNALELDDSALYLCASSSSGLESNYGYTFGSGTRLTVV.